This T cell receptor (beta chain) emerged from a study of vaccination and CD4 T cells after COVID-19. For the study at large: Two of the convalescents were Hispanic, and convalescents were six males and four females. Stimulation of cells relied on overlapping spike peptides derived from SARS-CoV-2, HCoV-NL63, HCoV-OC43 and HCoV-229E.

Germline assignment: CDR1 LNHNV and CDR2 YYDKDF (reference sequence). The CDR3 is 13 residues long. V lost 2 bases, J lost 5 bases, and 9 bases lay in between. The Oncomine TCR Beta short-read assay was applied to DNA of cultured CD4+ T cells. The template was genomic DNA from cultured CD4+ T cells. TCRdb re-called the PCR reads through MiXCR, storing one row per CDR3 protein. The sample shows about 18,000 distinct CDR3 sequences, about three quarters of them seen only once. Sample treatment: roughly 10-day PBMC culture with coronavirus spike peptide pools or control peptides (ViraFEST assay). For ViraFEST, peptide pools expanded antigen-specific T cells, after which the TCRs were sequenced. Regarding this clonotype: Its specificity is unknown.

V is TRBV15 and J is TRBJ1-2; possible D gene TRBD1, 6 bases. The sequence came from a human donor who received a COVID-19 vaccine. The material sequenced was CD4+ T cells from blood, cultured in vitro, taken after SARS-CoV-2 vaccination. CDR3 amino acids: CATSRQGRYGYTF. In nucleotides, the CDR3 is TGTGCCACCAGCAGACAGGGGCGGTATGGCTACACCTTC.